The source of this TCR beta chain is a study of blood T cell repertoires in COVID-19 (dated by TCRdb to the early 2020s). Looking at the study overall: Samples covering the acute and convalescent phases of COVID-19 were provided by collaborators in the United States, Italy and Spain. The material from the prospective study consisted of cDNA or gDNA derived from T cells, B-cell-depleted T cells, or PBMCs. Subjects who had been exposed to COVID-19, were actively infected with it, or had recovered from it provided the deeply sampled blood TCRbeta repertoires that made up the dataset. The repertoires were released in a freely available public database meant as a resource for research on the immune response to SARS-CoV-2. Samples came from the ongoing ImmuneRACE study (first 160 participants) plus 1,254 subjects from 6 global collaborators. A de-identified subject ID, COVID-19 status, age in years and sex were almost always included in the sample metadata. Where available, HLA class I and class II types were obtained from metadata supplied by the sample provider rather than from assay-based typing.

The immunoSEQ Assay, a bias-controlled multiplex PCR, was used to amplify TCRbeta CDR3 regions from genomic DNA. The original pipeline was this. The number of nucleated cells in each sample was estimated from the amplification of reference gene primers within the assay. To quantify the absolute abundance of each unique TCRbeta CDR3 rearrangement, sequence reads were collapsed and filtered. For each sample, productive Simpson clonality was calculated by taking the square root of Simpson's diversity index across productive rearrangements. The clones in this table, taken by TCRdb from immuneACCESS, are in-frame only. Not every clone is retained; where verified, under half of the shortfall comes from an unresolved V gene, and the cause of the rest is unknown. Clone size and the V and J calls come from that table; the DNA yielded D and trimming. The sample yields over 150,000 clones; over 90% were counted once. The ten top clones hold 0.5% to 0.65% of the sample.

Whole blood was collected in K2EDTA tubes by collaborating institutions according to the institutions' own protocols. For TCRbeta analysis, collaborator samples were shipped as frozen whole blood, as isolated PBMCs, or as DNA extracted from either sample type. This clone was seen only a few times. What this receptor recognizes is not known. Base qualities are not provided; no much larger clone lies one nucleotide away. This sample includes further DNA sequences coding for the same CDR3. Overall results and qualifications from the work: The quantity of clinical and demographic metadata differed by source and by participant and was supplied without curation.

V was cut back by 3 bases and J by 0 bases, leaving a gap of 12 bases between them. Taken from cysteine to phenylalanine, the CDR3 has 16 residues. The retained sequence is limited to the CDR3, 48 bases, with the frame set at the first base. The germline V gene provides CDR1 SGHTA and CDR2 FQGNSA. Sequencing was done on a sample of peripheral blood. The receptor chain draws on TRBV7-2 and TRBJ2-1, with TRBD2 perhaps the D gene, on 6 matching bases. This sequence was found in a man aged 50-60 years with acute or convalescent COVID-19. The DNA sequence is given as TGTGCCAGCAGCTTGGGACTGGCTAGCTCCTACAATGAGCAGTTCTTC. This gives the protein CASSLGLASSYNEQFF. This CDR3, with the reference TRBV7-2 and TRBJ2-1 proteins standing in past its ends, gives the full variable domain GAGVSQSPSNKVTEKGKDVELRCDPISGHTALYWYRQSLGQGLEFLIYFQGNSAPDKSGLPSDRFSAERTGGSVSTLTIQRTQQEDSAVYLCASSLGLASSYNEQFFGPGTRLTVL.